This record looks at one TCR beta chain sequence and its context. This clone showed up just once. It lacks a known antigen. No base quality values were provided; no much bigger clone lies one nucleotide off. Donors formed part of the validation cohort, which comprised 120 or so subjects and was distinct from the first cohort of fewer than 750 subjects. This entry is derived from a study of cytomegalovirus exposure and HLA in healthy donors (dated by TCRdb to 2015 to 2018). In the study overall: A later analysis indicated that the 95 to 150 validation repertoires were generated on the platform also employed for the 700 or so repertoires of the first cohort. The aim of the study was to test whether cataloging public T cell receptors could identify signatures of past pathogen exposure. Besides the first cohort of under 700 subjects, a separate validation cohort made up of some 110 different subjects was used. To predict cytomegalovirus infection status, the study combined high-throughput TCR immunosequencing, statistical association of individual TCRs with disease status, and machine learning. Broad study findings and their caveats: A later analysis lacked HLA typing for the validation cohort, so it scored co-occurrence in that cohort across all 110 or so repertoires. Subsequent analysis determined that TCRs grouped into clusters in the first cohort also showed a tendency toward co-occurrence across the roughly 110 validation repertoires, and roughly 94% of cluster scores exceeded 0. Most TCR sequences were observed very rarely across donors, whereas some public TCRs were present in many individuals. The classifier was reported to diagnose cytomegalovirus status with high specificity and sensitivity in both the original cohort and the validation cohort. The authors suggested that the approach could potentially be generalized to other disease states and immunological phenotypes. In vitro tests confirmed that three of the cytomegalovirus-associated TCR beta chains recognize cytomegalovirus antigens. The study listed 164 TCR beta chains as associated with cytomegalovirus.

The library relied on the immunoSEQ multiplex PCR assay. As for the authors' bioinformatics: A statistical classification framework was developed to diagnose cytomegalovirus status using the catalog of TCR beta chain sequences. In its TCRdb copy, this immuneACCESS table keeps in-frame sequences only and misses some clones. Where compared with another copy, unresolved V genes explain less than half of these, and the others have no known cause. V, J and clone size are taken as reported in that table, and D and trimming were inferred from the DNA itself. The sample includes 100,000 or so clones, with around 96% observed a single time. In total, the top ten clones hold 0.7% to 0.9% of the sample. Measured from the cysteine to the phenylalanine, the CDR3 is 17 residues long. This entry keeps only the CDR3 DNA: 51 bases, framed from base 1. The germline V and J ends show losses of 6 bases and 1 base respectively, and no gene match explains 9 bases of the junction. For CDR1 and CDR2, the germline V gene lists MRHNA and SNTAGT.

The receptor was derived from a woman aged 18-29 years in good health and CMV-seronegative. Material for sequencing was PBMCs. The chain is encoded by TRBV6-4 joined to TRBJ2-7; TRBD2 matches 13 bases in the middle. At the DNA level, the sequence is TGTGCCAGCAGGGATCGACTAGCGGGGGGTTTGTCCTACGAGCAGTACTTC. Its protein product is CASRDRLAGGLSYEQYF.